This paragraph covers one T cell receptor beta chain sequence. Its antigen is not known. V lost 0 bases to trimming and J lost 5 bases, with 11 bases between them. The CDR3 runs 14 residues. Germline loops: CDR1 SGHNT, CDR2 YYREEE (reference sequence). Some clones are missing from TCRdb's copy, which holds only in-frame ones; the method was immunoSEQ multiplex PCR. The sample carries around 2.3 million clones, under 97% recorded once. These data come from a study of shared clonotypes between healthy human individuals. For the study at large: Per donor, three plates held CD4 naive cells, three held CD4 memory, two held CD8 naive and one held CD8 memory. Findings and limits, study-wide: Expectations were that clonotype sharing among donors would be affected by sequencing depth.

Donors, without exception, were Caucasian adults residing in Nashville, Tennessee. A split of CD4+ cells into CD45RA+ naive and CD45RA-negative memory subsets was performed. The clonotype was recovered from a man between 18 and 35 years old in good health. The chain recombines TRBV5-4 with TRBJ2-5; D uncertain. Sequenced material: naive CD4+ T cells sorted from blood. Subset indicated: CD45RA+ positively selected. The CDR3 region is CASSLGAEVETQYF. DNA for the CDR3: TGTGCCAGCAGCTTGGGTGCCGAGGTCGAGACCCAGTACTTC.